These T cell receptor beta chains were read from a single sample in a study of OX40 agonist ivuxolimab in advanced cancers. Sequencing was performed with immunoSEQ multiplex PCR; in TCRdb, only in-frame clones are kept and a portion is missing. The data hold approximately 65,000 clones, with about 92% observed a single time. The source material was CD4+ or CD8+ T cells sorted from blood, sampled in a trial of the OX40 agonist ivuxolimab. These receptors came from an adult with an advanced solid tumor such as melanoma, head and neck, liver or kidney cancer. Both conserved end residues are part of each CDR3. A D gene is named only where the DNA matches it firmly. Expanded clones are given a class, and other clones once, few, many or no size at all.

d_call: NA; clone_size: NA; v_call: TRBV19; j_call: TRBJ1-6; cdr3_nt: TGTGCCAGTAGTCCCGGACAAGGGCCGTCATCACCCCTCCACTTT; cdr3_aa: CASSPGQGPSSPLHF
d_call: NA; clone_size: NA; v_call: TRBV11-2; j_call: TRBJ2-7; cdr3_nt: TGTGCCAGCAGCTTAAGTCGGGGGTCATTCTACGAGCAGTACTTC; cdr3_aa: CASSLSRGSFYEQYF
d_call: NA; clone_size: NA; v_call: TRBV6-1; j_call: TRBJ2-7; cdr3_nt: TGTGCCAGCAGTCAGCGGATTCTGGGTGAGCAGTACTTC; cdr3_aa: CASSQRILGEQYF
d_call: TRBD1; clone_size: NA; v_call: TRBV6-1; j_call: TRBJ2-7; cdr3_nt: TGTGCCAGCAGCCCAGGGGGTTACGAGCAGTACTTC; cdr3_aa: CASSPGGYEQYF
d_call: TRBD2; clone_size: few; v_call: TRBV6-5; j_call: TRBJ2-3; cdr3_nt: TGTGCCAGCAGCAAAAGCGGGGGGGGGACAGATACGCAGTATTTT; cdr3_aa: CASSKSGGGTDTQYF
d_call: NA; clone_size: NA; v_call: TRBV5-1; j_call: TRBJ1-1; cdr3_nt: TGCGCCAGCAGCTTGATAGGGGACACTGAAGCTTTCTTT; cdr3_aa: CASSLIGDTEAFF
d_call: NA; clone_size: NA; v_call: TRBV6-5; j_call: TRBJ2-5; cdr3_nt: TGTGCCAGCAGTTACAACAGGGGGGGGAAGACCCAGTACTTC; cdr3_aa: CASSYNRGGKTQYF
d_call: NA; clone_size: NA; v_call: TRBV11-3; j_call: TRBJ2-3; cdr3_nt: TGTGCCAGCAGGGGAGATACGCAGTATTTT; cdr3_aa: CASRGDTQYF
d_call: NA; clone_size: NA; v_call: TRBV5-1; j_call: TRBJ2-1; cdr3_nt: TGCGCCAGCAGCTTACCCGTGAGGGGAGGCCCCTACAATGAGCAGTTCTTC; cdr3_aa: CASSLPVRGGPYNEQFF
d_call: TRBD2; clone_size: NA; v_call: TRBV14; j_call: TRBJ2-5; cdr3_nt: TGTGCCAGCAGCCCAAGAAAGACTAGCGGGGTTGAAGAGACCCAGTACTTC; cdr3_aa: CASSPRKTSGVEETQYF
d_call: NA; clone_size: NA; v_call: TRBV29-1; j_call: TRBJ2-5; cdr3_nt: TGCAGCGTTGTATCAGGGGCAGAGACCCAGTACTTC; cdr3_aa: CSVVSGAETQYF
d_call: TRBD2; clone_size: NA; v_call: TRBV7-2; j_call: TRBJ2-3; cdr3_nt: TGTGCCAGCAGCGCAGAGAGCGGACTAGTTATAAATACGCAGTATTTT; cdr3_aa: CASSAESGLVINTQYF
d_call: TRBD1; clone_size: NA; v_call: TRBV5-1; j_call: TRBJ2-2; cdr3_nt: TGCGCCAGCAGCTTGGCTGGGGACAGTTTTAACACCGGGGAGCTGTTTTTT; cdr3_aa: CASSLAGDSFNTGELFF
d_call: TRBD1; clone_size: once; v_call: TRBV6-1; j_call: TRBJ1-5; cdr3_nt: TGTGCCAGCAGTGAAGTCTTGACAGGGCGAAATCAGCCCCAGCATTTT; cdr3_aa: CASSEVLTGRNQPQHF
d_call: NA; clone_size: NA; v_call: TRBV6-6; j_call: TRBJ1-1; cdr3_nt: TGTGCCAGCAGTTGGTTGGGGCCCGACACTGAAGCTTTCTTT; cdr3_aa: CASSWLGPDTEAFF
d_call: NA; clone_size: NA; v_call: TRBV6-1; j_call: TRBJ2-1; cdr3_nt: TGTGCCAGCAGTGAGGGACCCCCCCCCGGAGGGGCCAATGAGCAGTTCTTC; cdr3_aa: CASSEGPPPGGANEQFF
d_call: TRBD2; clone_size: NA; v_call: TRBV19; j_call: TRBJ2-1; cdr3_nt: TGTGCCAGTAGTTTGGGACTAGCGGTCTACAATGAGCAGTTCTTC; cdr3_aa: CASSLGLAVYNEQFF
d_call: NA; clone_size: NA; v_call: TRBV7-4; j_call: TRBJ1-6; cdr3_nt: TGTGCCAGCAGCCCAACAGGGAACGACAATTCACCCCTCCACTTT; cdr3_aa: CASSPTGNDNSPLHF
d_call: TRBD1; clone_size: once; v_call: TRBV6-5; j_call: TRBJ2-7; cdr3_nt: TGTGCCAGCAAGAATCCACAGGGGAGCGAGCAGTACTTC; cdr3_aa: CASKNPQGSEQYF
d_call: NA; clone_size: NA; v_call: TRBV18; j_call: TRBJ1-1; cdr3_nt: TGTGCCAGCTCACGAGGCCAACGGGTGAACACTGAAGCTTTCTTT; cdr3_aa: CASSRGQRVNTEAFF
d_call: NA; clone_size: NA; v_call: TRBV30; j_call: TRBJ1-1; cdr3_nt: TGTGCCTGGAGTGGTTTAGACGTAGGCACTGAAGCTTTCTTT; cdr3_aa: CAWSGLDVGTEAFF
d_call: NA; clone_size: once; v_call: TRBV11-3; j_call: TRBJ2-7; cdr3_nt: TGTGCCAGCAGCTTAGGACAGGCGTTCGAGCAGTACTTC; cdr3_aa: CASSLGQAFEQYF
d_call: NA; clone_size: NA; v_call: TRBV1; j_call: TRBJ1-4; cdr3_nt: TGCACCAGCAGCCAAGGTCAGGGGGCCACGGAAAAACTGTTTTTT; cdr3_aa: CTSSQGQGATEKLFF
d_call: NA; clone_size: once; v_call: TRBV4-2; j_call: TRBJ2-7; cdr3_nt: TGTGCCAGCAGCCAAGATCGGCAGTTTCTATACGAGCAGTACTTC; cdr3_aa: CASSQDRQFLYEQYF
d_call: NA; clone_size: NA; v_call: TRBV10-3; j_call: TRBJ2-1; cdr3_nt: TGTGCCATCAGTGAGGAAAGGGGGGGGCCCGGGTACAATGAGCAGTTCTTC; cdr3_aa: CAISEERGGPGYNEQFF
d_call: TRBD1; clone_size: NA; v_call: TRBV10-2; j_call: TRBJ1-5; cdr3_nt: TGCGCCAGCAGGTCAACAGGGGTCTCCTATCAGCCCCAGCATTTT; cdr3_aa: CASRSTGVSYQPQHF
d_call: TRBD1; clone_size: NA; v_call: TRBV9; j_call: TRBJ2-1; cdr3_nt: TGTGCCAGCAGCGCCGGACAGGGGCCCTACAATGAGCAGTTCTTC; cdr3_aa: CASSAGQGPYNEQFF
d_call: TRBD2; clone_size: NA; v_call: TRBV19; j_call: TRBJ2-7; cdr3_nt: TGTGCCAGTAGTGTCCTCCCCCCGGGACTAGGGGGGTCCTACGAGCAGTACTTC; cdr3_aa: CASSVLPPGLGGSYEQYF
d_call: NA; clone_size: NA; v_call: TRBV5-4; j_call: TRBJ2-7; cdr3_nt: TGTGCCAGCAGCTTAGGATCGCAGGGGATCTACGAGCAGTACTTC; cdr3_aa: CASSLGSQGIYEQYF
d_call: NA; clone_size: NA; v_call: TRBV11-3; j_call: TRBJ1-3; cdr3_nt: TGTGCCAGCAGCTCCGTTGGGGAAATCGGAAACACCATATATTTT; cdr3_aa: CASSSVGEIGNTIYF
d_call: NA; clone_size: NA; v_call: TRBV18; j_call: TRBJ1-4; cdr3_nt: TGTGCCAGCTCACCGCCAGGGGAGGATGAAAAACTGTTTTTT; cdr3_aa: CASSPPGEDEKLFF
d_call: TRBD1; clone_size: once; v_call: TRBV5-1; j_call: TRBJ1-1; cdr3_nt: TGCGCCAGCAGCCCCGGGACAGGGGGCACTGAAGCTTTCTTT; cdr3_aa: CASSPGTGGTEAFF
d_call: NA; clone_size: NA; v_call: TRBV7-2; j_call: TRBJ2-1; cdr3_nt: TGTGCCAGCAGCTTAGACCATGAGCAGTTCTTC; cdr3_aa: CASSLDHEQFF
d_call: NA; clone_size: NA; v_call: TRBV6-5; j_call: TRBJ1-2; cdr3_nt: TGTGCCAGCAGTTACCAAACAGCGGGAGGTGGCTACACCTTC; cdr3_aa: CASSYQTAGGGYTF
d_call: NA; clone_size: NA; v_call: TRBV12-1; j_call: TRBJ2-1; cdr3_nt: TGTGCCAGCAGCTCCACCCCGCTTTTATACAATGAGCAGTTCTTC; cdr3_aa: CASSSTPLLYNEQFF
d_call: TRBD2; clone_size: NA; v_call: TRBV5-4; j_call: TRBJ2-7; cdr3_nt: TGTGCCAGCAGCATGGGACTAGTGGGGCTCTACGAGCAGTACTTC; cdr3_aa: CASSMGLVGLYEQYF
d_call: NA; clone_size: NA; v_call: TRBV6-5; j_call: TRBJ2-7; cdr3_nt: TGTGCCAGCAGTGAATACGGTGGCTACGAGCAGTACTTC; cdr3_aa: CASSEYGGYEQYF
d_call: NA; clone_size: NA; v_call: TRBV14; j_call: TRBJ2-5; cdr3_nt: TGTGCCAGCAGCCGCCTGGGACGACAAGAGACCCAGTACTTC; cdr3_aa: CASSRLGRQETQYF
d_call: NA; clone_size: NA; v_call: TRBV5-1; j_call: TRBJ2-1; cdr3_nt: TGCGCCAGCAGCTTGGGGATCAATGAGCAGTTCTTC; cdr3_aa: CASSLGINEQFF
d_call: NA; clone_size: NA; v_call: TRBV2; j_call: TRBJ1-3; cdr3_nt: TGTGCCAGAAGGGACAACTCTGGAAACACCATATATTTT; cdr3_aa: CARRDNSGNTIYF
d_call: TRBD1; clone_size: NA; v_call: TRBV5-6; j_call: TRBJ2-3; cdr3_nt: TGTGCCAGCAGCTTGAGACAGGGGGTAAGCACAGATACGCAGTATTTT; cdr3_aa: CASSLRQGVSTDTQYF
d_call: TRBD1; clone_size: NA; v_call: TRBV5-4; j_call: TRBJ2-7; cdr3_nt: TGTGCCAGCAGCCAAACAGGGGCCGGGGACGAGCAGTACTTC; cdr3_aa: CASSQTGAGDEQYF
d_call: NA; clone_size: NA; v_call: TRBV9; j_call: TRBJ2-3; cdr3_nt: TGTGCCAGCAGCGTAGGGGGGGCCAGCTCCTCTAGCACAGATACGCAGTATTTT; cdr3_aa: CASSVGGASSSSTDTQYF